The subject of this entry is one T cell receptor (beta chain). This record belongs to a study of technical replicates of blood from a few donors. The CDR3 spans 15 residues. Per the germline V gene, CDR1 is SGHDT and CDR2 is YYEEEE. Trimming removed 4 bases from V and 3 bases from J; junction bases left unmatched: 5. Assay: immunoSEQ multiplex PCR; the TCRdb copy retains only in-frame clones and omits some. This sample has 90,000 to 100,000 clones, with 90% to 96% found just once. The sequenced material came from T cells isolated from PBMCs. J is TRBJ2-3 and V is TRBV5-6; 10 positions agree with TRBD2. The receptor was isolated from a human donor in good health. CDR3 protein: CASSGLAVETDTQYF. The CDR3 DNA reads as TGTGCCAGCAGCGGACTAGCGGTGGAAACAGATACGCAGTATTTT.